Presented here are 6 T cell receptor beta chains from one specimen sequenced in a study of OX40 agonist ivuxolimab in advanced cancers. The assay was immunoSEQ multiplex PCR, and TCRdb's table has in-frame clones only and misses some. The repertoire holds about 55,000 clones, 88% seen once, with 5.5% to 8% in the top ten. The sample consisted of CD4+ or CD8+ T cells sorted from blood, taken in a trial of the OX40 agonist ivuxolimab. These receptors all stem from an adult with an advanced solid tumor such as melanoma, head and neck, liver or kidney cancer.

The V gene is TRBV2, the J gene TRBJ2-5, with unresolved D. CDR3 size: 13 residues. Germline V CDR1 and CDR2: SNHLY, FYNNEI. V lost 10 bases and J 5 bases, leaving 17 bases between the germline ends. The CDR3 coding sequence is TGTGCCAACGCAGGCAACGCTTTGGAGACCCAGTACTTC. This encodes CANAGNALETQYF.

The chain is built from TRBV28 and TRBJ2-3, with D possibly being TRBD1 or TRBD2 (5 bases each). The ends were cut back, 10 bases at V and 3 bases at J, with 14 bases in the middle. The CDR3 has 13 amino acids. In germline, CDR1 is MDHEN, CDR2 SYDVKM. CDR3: CATLGVSTDTQYF. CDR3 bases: TGTGCCACCCTGGGGGTTTCGACAGATACGCAGTATTTT.

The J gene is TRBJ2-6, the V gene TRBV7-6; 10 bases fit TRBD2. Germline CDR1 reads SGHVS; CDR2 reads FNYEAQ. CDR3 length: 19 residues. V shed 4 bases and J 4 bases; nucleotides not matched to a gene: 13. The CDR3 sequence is CASSSAASGSKVGANVLTF. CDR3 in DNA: TGTGCCAGCAGCTCTGCGGCTAGCGGGAGCAAAGTGGGGGCCAACGTCCTGACTTTC.

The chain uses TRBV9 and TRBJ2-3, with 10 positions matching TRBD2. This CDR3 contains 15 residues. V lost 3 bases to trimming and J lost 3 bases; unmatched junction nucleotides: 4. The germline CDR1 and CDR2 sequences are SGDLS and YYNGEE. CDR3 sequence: CASSARLAGTDTQYF. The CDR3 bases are TGTGCCAGCAGCGCCCGACTAGCGGGTACAGATACGCAGTATTTT.

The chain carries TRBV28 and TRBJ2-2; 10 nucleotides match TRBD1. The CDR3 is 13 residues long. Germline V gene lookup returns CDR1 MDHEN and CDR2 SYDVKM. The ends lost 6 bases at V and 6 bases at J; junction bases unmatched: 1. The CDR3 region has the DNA TGTGCCAGCAGGGGACAGGGGTCCGGGGAGCTGTTTTTT. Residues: CASRGQGSGELFF. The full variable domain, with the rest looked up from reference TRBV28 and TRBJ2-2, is DVKVTQSSRYLVKRTGEKVFLECVQDMDHENMFWYRQDPGLGLRLIYFSYDVKMKEKGDIPEGYSVSREKKERFSLILESASTNQTSMYLCASRGQGSGELFFGEGSRLTVL.

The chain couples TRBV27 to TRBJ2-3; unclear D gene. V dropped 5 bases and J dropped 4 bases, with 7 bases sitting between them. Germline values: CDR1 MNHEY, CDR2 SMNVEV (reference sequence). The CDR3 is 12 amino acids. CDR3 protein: CASSTIADTQYF. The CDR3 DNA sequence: TGTGCCAGCAGTACTATCGCAGATACGCAGTATTTT.